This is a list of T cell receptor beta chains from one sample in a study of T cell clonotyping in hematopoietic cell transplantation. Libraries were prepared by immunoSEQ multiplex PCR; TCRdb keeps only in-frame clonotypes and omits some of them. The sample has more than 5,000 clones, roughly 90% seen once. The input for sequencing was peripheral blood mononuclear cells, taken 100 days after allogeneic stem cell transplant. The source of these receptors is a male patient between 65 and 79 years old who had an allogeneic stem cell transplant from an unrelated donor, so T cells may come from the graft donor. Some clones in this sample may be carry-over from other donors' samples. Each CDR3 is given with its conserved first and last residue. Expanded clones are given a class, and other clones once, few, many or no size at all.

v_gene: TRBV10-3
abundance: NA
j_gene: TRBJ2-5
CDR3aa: CAITPGTSGRAGETQYF

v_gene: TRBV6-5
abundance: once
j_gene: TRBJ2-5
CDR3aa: CASSYDSGQPETQYF

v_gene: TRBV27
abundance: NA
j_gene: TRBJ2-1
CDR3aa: CASSLGTIQTGNEQFF

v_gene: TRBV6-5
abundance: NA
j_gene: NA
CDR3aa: CASSLLGGGDHEQYF

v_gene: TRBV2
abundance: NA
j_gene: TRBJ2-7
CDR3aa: CASTGGSYEQYF

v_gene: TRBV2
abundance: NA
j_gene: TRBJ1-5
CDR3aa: CASSEGQGPNQPQHF

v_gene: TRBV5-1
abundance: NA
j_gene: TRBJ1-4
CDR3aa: CASSLRPWTENEKLFF

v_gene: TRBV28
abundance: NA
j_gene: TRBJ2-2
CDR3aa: CASNIRPGELFF

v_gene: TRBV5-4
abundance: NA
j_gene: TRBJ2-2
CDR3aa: CASSRGQGRGGELFF

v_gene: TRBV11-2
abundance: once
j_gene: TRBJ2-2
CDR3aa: CASSYTAGELFF

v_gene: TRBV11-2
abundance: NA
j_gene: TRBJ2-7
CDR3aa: CASSLDLGEGEQYF

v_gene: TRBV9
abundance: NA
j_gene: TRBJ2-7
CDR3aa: CASSAGTGGIQQYF

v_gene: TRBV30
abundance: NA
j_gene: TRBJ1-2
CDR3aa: CAWSSGTGVTYGYTF